This T cell receptor beta chain was identified during a study of early T cells in non-severe SARS-CoV-2 infection. At least ten counts were recorded for this clonotype. TCRdb reprocessed the 5' RACE reads via MiXCR and lists one record per CDR3 protein. The data contain roughly 18,000 distinct CDR3 sequences, approximately 6.1% of them singletons. The CDR3 covers 11 residues. CDR1 and CDR2 from the germline V gene are SNHLY and FYNNEI. Trimming pared 6 bases from V and 9 bases from J, leaving 12 bases between. V is TRBV2 and J is TRBJ2-7, with D possibly TRBD2 on 6 matching bases. This receptor was identified in an adult who was a healthcare worker with PCR-confirmed SARS-CoV-2 infection or an uninfected control (not recorded which). The sequenced sample was whole blood. CDR3 coding DNA: TGTGCCAGCAGCCGACGGGAGTGGCAGTACTTC. Protein product: CASSRREWQYF.